This entry is about one T cell receptor beta chain. Participant reports of clinical history set cohort assignment. V dropped 8 bases and J dropped 5 bases, with 18 bases sitting between them. Germline-derived CDR1 and CDR2 are SGHVS and FNYEAQ. This CDR3 is 14 amino acids long. Authors' processing steps: Amplified reference gene primers provided the basis for estimating nucleated cell counts. Using immunoSEQ multiplex PCR, the repertoire was profiled, and TCRdb retains in-frame clones only, with some absent. That table gives V, J and clone size, and the DNA gave D and trimming. Of 150,000 or so clones detected, roughly 84% appear once; the ten largest clones hold 15% to 20%. The data were taken from a study of blood T cell repertoires in COVID-19. Study in general: Acute-phase and convalescent COVID-19 samples originated in the United States, Italy and Spain. PBMCs, B-cell-depleted T cells, or T cells provided the cDNA or gDNA that made up the material.

This chain joins TRBV7-6 and TRBJ2-5, with a weak D call TRBD2 (7 bases). The TCR was taken from a man in his sixties who had recovered from COVID-19. Sequencing was performed on PBMCs or T cells enriched from blood (not recorded which). In nucleotides, the CDR3 is TGTGCCAGCTCTCAGGGCGGGGGCCGGGAGACCCAGTACTTC. This translates into CASSQGGGRETQYF.